This T cell receptor (beta chain) was recorded in a study of OX40 agonist ivuxolimab in advanced cancers. The wider study: The mean age was approximately 60 years, ranging from about 20 to 90, with roughly four fifths of participants male. People who had prior anti-PD-1, anti-PD-L1 or anti-CTLA-4 therapy could take part, and around 40% had some.

Only in-frame clones appear in the TCRdb table, and some are missing; sequencing was by immunoSEQ multiplex PCR. The data hold about 34,000 clones, with around 84% observed a single time. Regarding the study as a whole: Some nonresponders likewise displayed low normalized T-cell clonal expansion. Expansion of clones was among the lowest in partial responders at 0.1-3.0 mg/kg.

With respect to this clone: The antigen remains unidentified.

The V segment lost 4 bases and the J segment 7 bases; nucleotides outside the gene matches: 12. Germline lookup yields CDR1 LNHDA and CDR2 SQIVND (reference sequence). This CDR3 comprises 15 residues. The J gene is TRBJ2-7, the V gene TRBV19; 8 bases fit TRBD1. This TCR came from an adult with an advanced solid tumor such as melanoma, head and neck, liver or kidney cancer. The sample in question was CD4+ or CD8+ T cells sorted from blood, obtained in a trial of the OX40 agonist ivuxolimab. The CDR3, as DNA: TGTGCCAGTAGTACTCAGCGGACAGGGAGTGAGGAGCAGTACTTC. It specifies CASSTQRTGSEEQYF.